A single sample gave rise to the 18 T cell receptor beta chains below, sequenced in a study of cytomegalovirus exposure and HLA in healthy donors. The PCR employed 60 Vbeta primers together with 13 Jbeta primers. Generated by immunoSEQ multiplex PCR, the TCRdb table keeps only in-frame clones and is missing some. Seen here are approximately 130,000 clones, 60% to 80% observed once, and the top ten hold approximately 1.2%. The specimen sequenced was PBMCs. The origin of the receptors is a man in his fifties or sixties in good health and CMV-seronegative.

The gene calls are TRBV6-1 and TRBJ2-1; 11 nucleotides align to TRBD2. Germline V CDR1 and CDR2: MNHNS, SASEGT. The CDR3 totals 15 residues. Trimming removed 3 bases from V and 8 bases from J; junction bases left unmatched: 6. The CDR3 DNA reads as TGTGCCAGCAGTGATCGTCTAGCGGGAGGCGATGAGCAGTTCTTC. Amino acid sequence: CASSDRLAGGDEQFF.

In this sample, this clone turned up many times. The rearrangement links TRBV5-5 to TRBJ1-4; D might be TRBD1 (6 bases). The CDR3 consists of 14 residues. Trimming pared 4 bases from V and 5 bases from J, leaving 12 bases between. Germline CDR1 is SGHKS and CDR2 is YYEKEE (reference sequence). In DNA form, the CDR3 reads TGTGCCAGCAGCCGAGGCACAGGGAATGAAAAACTGTTTTTT. Its translation: CASSRGTGNEKLFF.

V and J are TRBV2 and TRBJ2-7; 11 bases align to TRBD1. Germline V CDR1 and CDR2: SNHLY, FYNNEI. The J segment lost 4 bases and the V segment lost 6 bases, leaving 5 bases of the junction unmatched. This CDR3 comprises 14 residues. The CDR3 is CASSPGTGGYEQYF. Here the CDR3 DNA reads TGTGCCAGCAGCCCCGGGACAGGGGGATACGAGCAGTACTTC.

The chain links TRBV15 to TRBJ2-3; possible D gene TRBD2, 6 bases. This CDR3 spans 17 amino acids. The V end lost 0 bases, the J end lost 2 bases, and 15 bases lay between the germline ends. CDR1 and CDR2 (germline): LNHNV, YYDKDF (reference sequence). The CDR3 DNA reads as TGTGCCACCAGCAGAGAGGGCGGGACGGCAACCACAGATACGCAGTATTTT. Encoded protein: CATSREGGTATTDTQYF.

The chain employs TRBV28 and TRBJ2-1, with D perhaps TRBD2 (6 bases). Deletions cut 6 bases from V and 9 bases from J, with 12 bases between. This CDR3 comprises 12 residues. The V gene's germline CDR1 is MDHEN and CDR2 SYDVKM. CDR3: CASRTGTFEQFF. In nucleotides, the CDR3 is TGTGCCAGCAGGACCGGGACTTTTGAGCAGTTCTTC.

This rearrangement joins TRBV5-4 to TRBJ2-7, with D tentatively TRBD1 (5 bases). CDR1 is SGHNT, CDR2 YYREEE, per germline (reference sequence). This CDR3 region has 15 residues. V shed 2 bases and J shed 7 bases, with 19 bases lying between them. CDR3 nucleotides: TGTGCCAGCAGCTTAGGGGCAGGTGCCGTCGGGGAGCAGTACTTC. Translating gives CASSLGAGAVGEQYF.

V is TRBV7-2 and J is TRBJ1-3; weak D call: TRBD1 (6 bases). This CDR3 region has 18 residues. CDR1 SGHTA and CDR2 FQGNSA come from the germline V gene. The V gene lost 5 bases and the J gene lost 0 bases, with 20 bases spanning the gap. The CDR3 DNA follows: TGTGCCAGCAGCCTTCTACAGGGTATAGGGTTCTCTGGAAACACCATATATTTT. Amino acid sequence: CASSLLQGIGFSGNTIYF.

This clone was seen a handful of times. The chain joins TRBV6-1 to TRBJ2-2; 11 nucleotides agree with TRBD1. Unmatched junction bases numbered 1, after V lost 1 base and J lost 6 bases. The CDR3 sequence is 15 residues long. CDR1 is MNHNS and CDR2 is SASEGT in the germline V gene. In nucleotides, the CDR3 is TGTGCCAGCAGTGAAGGGACAGGGGGCGCCGGGGAGCTGTTTTTT. Its translation is CASSEGTGGAGELFF.

This rearrangement joins TRBV10-3 to TRBJ2-1; TRBD2 is a possible D gene (6 bases). This CDR3 is built from 14 residues. CDR1 is ENHRY and CDR2 is SYGVKD in the germline V gene. With 3 bases removed from V and 7 bases from J, the gap between germline ends came to 13 bases. The CDR3 region has the DNA TGTGCCATCAGTGACCTGACTAGTTCAAATGAGCAGTTCTTC. As protein: CAISDLTSSNEQFF.

This clone appeared a few times. The J gene is TRBJ2-6, the V gene TRBV6-1; a possible D gene is TRBD1 (6 bases). The CDR3 has 15 residues. Germline-derived CDR1 and CDR2 are MNHNS and SASEGT. The V and J ends lost 7 bases and 0 bases respectively, with 10 bases between them. The CDR3 here is CASNRQDSGANVLTF. The CDR3 bases are TGTGCCAGCAACAGACAGGACTCTGGGGCCAACGTCCTGACTTTC.

In the case of this clone: Within the sample, other DNA sequences also encode this same CDR3. The chain combines TRBV5-1 with TRBJ1-1; 9 nucleotides agree with TRBD1. The germline CDR1 and CDR2 sequences are SGHRS and YFSETQ. The CDR3 extends over 15 amino acids. V dropped 4 bases and J dropped 5; count of bases not matched to a gene: 9. CDR3 nucleotide sequence: TGCGCCAGCAGCCTCGGACAGGGGAGGGATACTGAAGCTTTCTTT. Protein: CASSLGQGRDTEAFF.

This clone was found once. The J gene is TRBJ1-1, the V gene TRBV27; 11 bases map to TRBD1. The V segment lost 2 bases and the J segment 4 bases; nucleotides outside the gene matches: 18. Per the germline V gene, CDR1 is MNHEY and CDR2 is SMNVEV (reference sequence). CDR3 size: 20 residues. For the CDR3, the DNA is TGTGCCAGCAGTTTAAGGGGAGGCCTCGGACAGGGGGCTGGGGGCACTGAAGCTTTCTTT. Amino acid sequence: CASSLRGGLGQGAGGTEAFF.

The chain couples TRBV5-4 to TRBJ2-5; 12 nucleotides match TRBD1. V lost 5 bases to trimming and J lost 6 bases; unmatched junction nucleotides: 11. Per germline, CDR1 SGHNT and CDR2 YYREEE (reference sequence). This CDR3 contains 16 residues. The CDR3 region is CASRIAGTGGAQTQYF. Written as DNA, the CDR3 is TGTGCCAGCAGGATCGCCGGGACAGGGGGCGCGCAGACCCAGTACTTC. The full variable domain, completed using reference TRBV5-4 and TRBJ2-5, is ETGVTQSPTHLIKTRGQQVTLRCSSQSGHNTVSWYQQALGQGPQFIFQYYREEENGRGNFPPRFSGLQFPNYSSELNVNALELDDSALYLCASRIAGTGGAQTQYFGPGTRLLVL.

The chain joins TRBV27 to TRBJ1-2; 8 bases match TRBD1. This CDR3 region has 15 residues. The germline gives CDR1 MNHEY, CDR2 SMNVEV (reference sequence). V was pared by 0 bases and J by 6 bases, with 6 bases of the junction left unmatched. In DNA form, the CDR3 reads TGTGCCAGCAGTTTATCTCCAGGGACAGGAGATGGCTACACCTTC. Translation gives CASSLSPGTGDGYTF.

The chain recombines TRBV6-1 with TRBJ2-7; D call uncertain. Germline V gene data show CDR1 as MNHNS and CDR2 as SASEGT. The CDR3 contains 15 residues. Trimming left V 1 base short and J 6 bases short, with 16 bases between. The CDR3 loop reads CASSEGAVAWFEQYF. The CDR3 bases are TGTGCCAGCAGTGAAGGGGCAGTTGCTTGGTTCGAGCAGTACTTC.

As to this clone: The identical CDR3 is also encoded by other nucleotide sequences in the sample. This sequence joins TRBV5-1 and TRBJ2-2; a possible D gene is TRBD2 (6 bases). Germline values: CDR1 SGHRS, CDR2 YFSETQ. This CDR3 comprises 15 residues. Trimming cost V 0 bases and J 1 base, with 7 bases left between them. The DNA of the CDR3 is TGCGCCAGCAGCTTGGGTAGCGGGAACACCGGGGAGCTGTTTTTT. As protein: CASSLGSGNTGELFF.

The chain carries TRBV5-1 and TRBJ2-3, with TRBD2 as a possible D gene (5 bases). CDR3 size: 12 residues. The V gene lost 0 bases and the J gene lost 6 bases, with 5 bases spanning the gap. Germline values: CDR1 SGHRS, CDR2 YFSETQ. Here the CDR3 reads CASSLERDTQYF. The CDR3 DNA reads TGCGCCAGCAGCTTGGAGCGGGATACGCAGTATTTT.

The V call is TRBV18, the J call TRBJ2-1, with 9 bases that match TRBD1. Germline CDR1 reads KGHSH; CDR2 reads LQKENI. This CDR3 spans 16 amino acids. J was trimmed by 5 bases and V by 3 bases; bases with no gene match: 8. CDR3 coding DNA: TGTGCCAGCTCACCCCCCGGGACAGGGAGACACAATGAGCAGTTCTTC. This encodes CASSPPGTGRHNEQFF.